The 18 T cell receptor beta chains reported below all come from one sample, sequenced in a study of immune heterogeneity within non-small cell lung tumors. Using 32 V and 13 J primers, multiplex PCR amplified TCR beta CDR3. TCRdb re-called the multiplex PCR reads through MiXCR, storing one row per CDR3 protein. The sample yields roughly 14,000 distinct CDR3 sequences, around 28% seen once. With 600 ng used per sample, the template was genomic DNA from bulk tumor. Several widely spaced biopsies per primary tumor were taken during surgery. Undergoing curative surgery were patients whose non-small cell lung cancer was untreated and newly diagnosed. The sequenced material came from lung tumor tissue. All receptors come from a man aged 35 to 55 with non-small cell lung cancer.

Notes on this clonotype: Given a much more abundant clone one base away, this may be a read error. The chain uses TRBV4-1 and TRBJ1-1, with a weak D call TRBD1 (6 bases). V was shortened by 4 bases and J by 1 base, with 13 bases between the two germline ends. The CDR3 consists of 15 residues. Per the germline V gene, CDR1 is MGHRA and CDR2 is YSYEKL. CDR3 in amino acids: CASSRTVTGNTEAFF. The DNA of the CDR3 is TGCGCCAGCAGCCGGACCGTGACAGGGAACACTGAAGCTTTCTTT.

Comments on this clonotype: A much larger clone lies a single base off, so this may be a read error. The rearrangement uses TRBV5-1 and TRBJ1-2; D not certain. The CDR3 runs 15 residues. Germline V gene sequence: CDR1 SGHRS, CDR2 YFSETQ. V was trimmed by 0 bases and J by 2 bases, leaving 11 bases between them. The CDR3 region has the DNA TGCGCCAGCAGCTTGGCCGTCCAGAGCAACTATGGCTACACCTTC. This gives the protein CASSLAVQSNYGYTF.

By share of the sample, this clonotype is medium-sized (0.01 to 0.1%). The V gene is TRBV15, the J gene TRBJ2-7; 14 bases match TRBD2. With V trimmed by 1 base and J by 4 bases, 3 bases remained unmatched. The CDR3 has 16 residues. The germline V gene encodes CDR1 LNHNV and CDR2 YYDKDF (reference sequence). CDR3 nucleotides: TGTGCCACCAGCAGAGTTGGGACTAGCGGGAGTTACGAGCAGTACTTC. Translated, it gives CATSRVGTSGSYEQYF.

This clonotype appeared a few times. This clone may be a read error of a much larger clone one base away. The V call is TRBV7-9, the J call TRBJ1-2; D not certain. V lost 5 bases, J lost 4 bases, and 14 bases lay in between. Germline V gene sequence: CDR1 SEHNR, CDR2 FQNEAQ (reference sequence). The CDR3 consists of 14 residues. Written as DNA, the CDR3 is TGTGCCAGCAGCCCGGGAGTAGCTCCCTATGGCTACACCTTC. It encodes CASSPGVAPYGYTF.

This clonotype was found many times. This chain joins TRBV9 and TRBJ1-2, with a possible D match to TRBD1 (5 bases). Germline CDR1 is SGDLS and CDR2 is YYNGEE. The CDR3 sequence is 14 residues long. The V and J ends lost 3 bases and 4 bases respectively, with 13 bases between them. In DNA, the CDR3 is TGTGCCAGCAGCGCCACAGGATCCGGCTATGGCTACACCTTC. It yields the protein CASSATGSGYGYTF.

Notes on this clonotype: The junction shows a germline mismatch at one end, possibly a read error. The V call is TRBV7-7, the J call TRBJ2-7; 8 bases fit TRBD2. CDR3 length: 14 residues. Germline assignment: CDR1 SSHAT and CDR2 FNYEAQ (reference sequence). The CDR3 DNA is TGTGCTAGCAGCCTTCTAGCGGGTGTCGGCGAGCAGTACTTC. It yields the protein CASSLLAGVGEQYF.

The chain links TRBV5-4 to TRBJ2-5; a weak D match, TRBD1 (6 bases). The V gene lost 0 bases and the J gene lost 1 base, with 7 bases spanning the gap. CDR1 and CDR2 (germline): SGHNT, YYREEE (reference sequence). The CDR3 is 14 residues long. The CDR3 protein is CASSLAGAQETQYF. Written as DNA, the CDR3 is TGTGCCAGCAGCTTGGCAGGGGCCCAAGAGACCCAGTACTTC. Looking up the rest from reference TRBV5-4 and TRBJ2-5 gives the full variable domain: ETGVTQSPTHLIKTRGQQVTLRCSSQSGHNTVSWYQQALGQGPQFIFQYYREEENGRGNFPPRFSGLQFPNYSSELNVNALELDDSALYLCASSLAGAQETQYFGPGTRLLVL.

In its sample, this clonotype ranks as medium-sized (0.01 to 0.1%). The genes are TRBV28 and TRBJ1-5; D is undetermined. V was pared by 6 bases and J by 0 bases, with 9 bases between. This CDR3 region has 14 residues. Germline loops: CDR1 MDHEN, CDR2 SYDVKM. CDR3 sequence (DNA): TGTGCCAGCAGGACCCAATATAGCAATCAGCCCCAGCATTTT. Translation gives CASRTQYSNQPQHF.

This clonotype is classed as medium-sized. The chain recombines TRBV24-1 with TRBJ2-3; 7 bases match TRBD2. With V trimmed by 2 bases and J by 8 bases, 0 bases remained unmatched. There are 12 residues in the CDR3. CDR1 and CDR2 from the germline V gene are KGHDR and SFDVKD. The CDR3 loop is CATSDWGGTQYF. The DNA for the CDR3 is TGTGCCACCAGTGATTGGGGGGGTACGCAGTATTTT.

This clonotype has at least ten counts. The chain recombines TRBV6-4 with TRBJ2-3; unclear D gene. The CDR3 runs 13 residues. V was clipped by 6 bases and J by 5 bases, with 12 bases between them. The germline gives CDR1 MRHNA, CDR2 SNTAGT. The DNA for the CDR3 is TGTGCCAGCAGCCTCTCCCCCGGAGATACGCAGTATTTT. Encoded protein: CASSLSPGDTQYF.

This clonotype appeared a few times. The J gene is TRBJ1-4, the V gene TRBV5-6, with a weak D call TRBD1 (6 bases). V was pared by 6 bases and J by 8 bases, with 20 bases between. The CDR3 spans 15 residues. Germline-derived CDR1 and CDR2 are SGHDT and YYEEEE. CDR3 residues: CASTTAGGAGEKLFF. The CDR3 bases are TGTGCCAGCACCACCGCGGGGGGGGCAGGCGAAAAACTGTTTTTT.

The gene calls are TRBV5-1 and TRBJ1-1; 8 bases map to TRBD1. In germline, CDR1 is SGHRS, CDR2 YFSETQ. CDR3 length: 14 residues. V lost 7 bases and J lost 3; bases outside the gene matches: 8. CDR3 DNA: TGCGCCAGCCGCCCCGGACAGGGAGACACTGAAGCTTTCTTT. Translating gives CASRPGQGDTEAFF.

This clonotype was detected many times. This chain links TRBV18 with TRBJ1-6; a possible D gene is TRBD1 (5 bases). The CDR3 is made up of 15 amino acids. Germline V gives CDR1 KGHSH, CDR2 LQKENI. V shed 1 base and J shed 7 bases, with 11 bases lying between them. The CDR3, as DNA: TGTGCCAGCTCACCACAACCGGGACTAAATTCACCCCTCCACTTT. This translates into CASSPQPGLNSPLHF.

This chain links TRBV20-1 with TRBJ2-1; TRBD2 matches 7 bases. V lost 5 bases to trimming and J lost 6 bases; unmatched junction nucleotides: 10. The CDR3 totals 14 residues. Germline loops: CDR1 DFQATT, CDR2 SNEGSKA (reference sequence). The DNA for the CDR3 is TGCAGTGCTGATGTAGCGGGTGTAAGCAATGAGCAGTTCTTC. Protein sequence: CSADVAGVSNEQFF.

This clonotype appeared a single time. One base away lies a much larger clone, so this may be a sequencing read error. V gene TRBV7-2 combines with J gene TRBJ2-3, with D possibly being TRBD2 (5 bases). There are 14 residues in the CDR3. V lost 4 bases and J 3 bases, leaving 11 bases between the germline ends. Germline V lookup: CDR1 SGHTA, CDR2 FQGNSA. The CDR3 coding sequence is TGTGCCAGCAGCTCGGGTGGGAGAACAGATACGCAGTATTTT. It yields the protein CASSSGGRTDTQYF.

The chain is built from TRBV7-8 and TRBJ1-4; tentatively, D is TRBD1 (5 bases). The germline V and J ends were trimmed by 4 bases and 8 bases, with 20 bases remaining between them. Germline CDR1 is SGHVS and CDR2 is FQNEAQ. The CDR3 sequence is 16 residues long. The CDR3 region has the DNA TGTGCCAGCAGCTCTACATGGGGCAGGGAGTACGAAAAACTGTTTTTT. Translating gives CASSSTWGREYEKLFF.

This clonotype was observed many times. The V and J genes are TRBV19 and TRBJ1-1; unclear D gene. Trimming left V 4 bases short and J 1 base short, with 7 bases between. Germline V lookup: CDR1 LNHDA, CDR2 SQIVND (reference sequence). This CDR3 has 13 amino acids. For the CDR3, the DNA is TGTGCCAGTAGTAAAAAAGGGAACACTGAAGCTTTCTTT. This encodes CASSKKGNTEAFF.

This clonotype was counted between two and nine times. The CDR3 nucleotides are TGCGCCAGCAGCGGTTCGGTGACTGGGGAGACCCAGTACTTC. It encodes CASSGSVTGETQYF. The chain joins TRBV10-2 to TRBJ2-5; D is unclear. Trimming took 6 bases from V and 5 from J, leaving 16 bases between them. The germline gives CDR1 WSHSY, CDR2 SAAADI. The length of the CDR3 is 14 residues.